Presented here are 6 T cell receptor beta chains from one specimen sequenced in a study of blood T cells in healthy people across ages. Using a J-beta primer mix together with a sample-barcoded 5' primer, a second PCR was run for roughly 7 to 11 cycles. MiXCR, run by TCRdb on the 5' RACE reads, gives a single entry per CDR3 protein. This sample has fewer than 600,000 distinct CDR3 sequences, with over 25% found just once. The sample was also reused in another study, on T cells of mothers and their children.

The specimen sequenced was blood. These receptors were taken from a boy younger than 10 in good health.

The chain has TRBV28 and TRBJ1-3; D gene unclear. Per germline, CDR1 MDHEN and CDR2 SYDVKM. The germline V and J ends were trimmed by 3 bases and 4 bases, with 7 bases remaining between them. This CDR3 has 13 residues. The CDR3 loop reads CASSLPSGNTIYF. Here the CDR3 DNA reads TGTGCCAGCAGTTTGCCCTCGGGAAACACCATATATTTT.

This rearrangement joins TRBV30 to TRBJ2-3; TRBD1 matches 9 bases. Trimming took 1 base from V and 4 from J; bases not matched to a gene: 3. CDR1 is GTSNPN, CDR2 SVGIG, per germline (reference sequence). The CDR3 extends over 14 amino acids. CDR3 region: CAWSDRGHPDTQYF. The DNA of the CDR3 is TGTGCCTGGAGTGACAGGGGGCACCCAGATACGCAGTATTTT.

The V gene is TRBV7-6, the J gene TRBJ2-5; 9 bases map to TRBD2. Germline V CDR1 and CDR2: SGHVS, FNYEAQ. The CDR3 loop spans 15 amino acids. With 4 bases clipped from V and 0 bases from J, the junction kept 3 bases outside the gene matches. CDR3 nucleotides: TGTGCCAGCAGCTCTAGCGGGACGTACCAAGAGACCCAGTACTTC. This encodes CASSSSGTYQETQYF.

This rearrangement joins TRBV19 to TRBJ1-1; D uncertain. This CDR3 spans 14 amino acids. V lost 10 bases and J 4 bases, leaving 19 bases between the germline ends. The germline V gene has CDR1 LNHDA and CDR2 SQIVND (reference sequence). For the CDR3, the DNA is TGTGCCACCACACTGACCCCTGCGGCCACTGAAGCTTTCTTT. Translating gives CATTLTPAATEAFF.

The chain recombines TRBV7-9 with TRBJ2-1; a possible D gene is TRBD2 (5 bases). The germline V and J ends were trimmed by 5 bases and 4 bases, with 12 bases remaining between them. The CDR3 is 14 amino acids. CDR1 is SEHNR and CDR2 is FQNEAQ in the germline V gene (reference sequence). The CDR3 is CASSSGSPYNEQFF. The CDR3 DNA reads TGTGCCAGCAGCAGCGGTTCCCCTTACAATGAGCAGTTCTTC.

This chain links TRBV7-2 with TRBJ2-5; 7 bases fit TRBD2. Germline V gene lookup returns CDR1 SGHTA and CDR2 FQGNSA. CDR3 length: 14 amino acids. Germline trimming cut 4 bases from V and 2 bases from J; bases unmatched to any gene: 4. The CDR3 DNA sequence: TGTGCCAGCAGCTACCCGGGACTACAAGAGACCCAGTACTTC. This encodes CASSYPGLQETQYF.